The 10 T cell receptor beta chains presented below share a single source sample, sequenced in a study of tumor-infiltrating lymphocytes in primary liver carcinoma. The study extracted blood RNA from unsorted whole blood and also extracted germline DNA. Starting material of 500 to 600 ng total RNA yielded TCR beta cDNA via a constant-region primer. Employing slightly modified ARM-PCR, three nested multiplex PCR rounds were run, and these gave rise to the TCR beta libraries. Running 10 cycles apiece, the first two PCR rounds relied on TRBV1-TRBV30 forward primers together with a C-beta reverse primer. TCRdb recomputed calls from the multiplex PCR reads with MiXCR, one row per CDR3 protein. Of 330,000 or so distinct CDR3 sequences in the sample, roughly two thirds were seen once. Sequencing was done on a sample of peripheral blood. The receptors here all came from a man between 35 and 55 years old with primary liver carcinoma and hepatitis B virus infection.

This rearrangement joins TRBV2 to TRBJ2-7, with D possibly matching TRBD2 (5 bases). CDR1 and CDR2 (germline): SNHLY, FYNNEI. The CDR3 loop spans 12 amino acids. Trimming left V 4 bases short and J 3 bases short, with 7 bases between. The CDR3 here is CASSAEGYEQYF. In DNA, the CDR3 is TGTGCCAGCAGTGCCGAGGGCTACGAGCAGTACTTC.

In its sample, this clonotype was seen many times. This chain links TRBV6-6 with TRBJ1-5, with D perhaps TRBD1 (6 bases). Germline V lookup: CDR1 MNHNY, CDR2 SVGAGI (reference sequence). Trimming shortened V by 1 base and J by 5 bases, and 12 bases separated the two germline ends. The CDR3 totals 15 residues. In DNA form, the CDR3 reads TGTGCCAGCAGTTACTTACAGGGCCCTGATCAGCCCCAGCATTTT. This encodes CASSYLQGPDQPQHF.

In its sample, this clonotype was seen many times. At one end, the junction sequence differs from germline, possibly due to a read error. V is TRBV12-3 or TRBV12-4 and J is TRBJ2-7; 9 nucleotides agree with TRBD2. The CDR3 runs 12 residues. The CDR3 coding sequence is TGTGCCAGCAGTCTAGCGGGAATCGAGCAGTACTTC. The encoded protein is CASSLAGIEQYF.

This clonotype was observed many times. This chain joins TRBV4-2 and TRBJ2-1, with D unclear. Deletions cut 4 bases from V and 7 bases from J, with 11 bases between. The CDR3 totals 13 residues. Germline CDR1 is LGHNA and CDR2 is YNFKEQ. The CDR3 DNA reads TGTGCCAGCAGCCCGGAGACGAGTAATGAGCAGTTCTTC. Translated, it gives CASSPETSNEQFF.

A note on this clonotype: A much larger clone is a single base away; this may be a read error. In DNA form, the CDR3 reads TGCGCCAGCAGCTTGATTGGAGGCACCATGACCGGGGAGCTGTTTTTT. The encoded protein is CASSLIGGTMTGELFF. This chain connects TRBV5-1 to TRBJ2-2, with a weak D call TRBD2 (5 bases). Germline V CDR1 and CDR2: SGHRS, YFSETQ. V was pared by 1 base and J by 5 bases, with 15 bases between. The CDR3 has 16 amino acids.

Many counts were recorded for this clonotype. The genes are TRBV6-6 and TRBJ2-1, with 8 positions matching TRBD2. Germline V gives CDR1 MNHNY, CDR2 SVGAGI (reference sequence). The CDR3 is 19 residues long. The ends lost 5 bases at V and 0 bases at J; junction bases unmatched: 15. The CDR3 loop is CASSPRVAGQSYSYNEQFF. As DNA, the CDR3 is TGTGCCAGCAGTCCCCGGGTAGCGGGACAATCCTACTCCTACAATGAGCAGTTCTTC.

Details on this clonotype: A much larger clone sits a single nucleotide away, making a read error possible. The J gene is TRBJ1-1, the V gene TRBV6-1; D ambiguous. Germline V lookup: CDR1 MNHNS, CDR2 SASEGT. V was shortened by 7 bases and J by 5 bases, with 11 bases between the two germline ends. The CDR3 is 12 residues long. For the CDR3, the DNA is TGTGCCAGCAAGGCTGGTAAAACTGAAGCTTTCTTT. Translated: CASKAGKTEAFF.

The rearrangement joins TRBV7-9 to TRBJ2-7; possibly TRBD1 for D (6 bases). CDR1 is SEHNR and CDR2 is FQNEAQ in the germline V gene (reference sequence). Trimming took 5 bases from V and 3 from J, leaving 14 bases between them. CDR3 length: 14 residues. CDR3 in amino acids: CASSVTGQNYEQYF. CDR3 DNA: TGTGCCAGCAGCGTTACGGGACAAAACTACGAGCAGTACTTC.

This clonotype was seen just once. Germline is not matched at one junction end, which may reflect a read error. The DNA for the CDR3 is TGTGCCAGCGGCTTAGTTCGGAGTAGCGTGGAGACCCAGTACTTC. Translated: CASGLVRSSVETQYF. The rearrangement uses TRBV7-9 and TRBJ2-5; TRBD2 might be the D (5 bases). Germline V CDR1 and CDR2: SEHNR, FQNEAQ (reference sequence). CDR3 length equals 15 residues.

A remark on this clonotype: The conserved phenylalanine or tryptophan normally closing the CDR3 is absent here, so this likely arose from a read error. The DNA is omitted, as the CDR3 cannot be located on it reliably, and the CDR3 follows TCRdb's listing. Here the CDR3 reads CASSHGGGVENERYL. The chain recombines TRBV11-2 with TRBJ2-7. Ends included, the CDR3 has 15 residues. CDR1 is SGHAT and CDR2 is FQNNGV in the germline V gene.